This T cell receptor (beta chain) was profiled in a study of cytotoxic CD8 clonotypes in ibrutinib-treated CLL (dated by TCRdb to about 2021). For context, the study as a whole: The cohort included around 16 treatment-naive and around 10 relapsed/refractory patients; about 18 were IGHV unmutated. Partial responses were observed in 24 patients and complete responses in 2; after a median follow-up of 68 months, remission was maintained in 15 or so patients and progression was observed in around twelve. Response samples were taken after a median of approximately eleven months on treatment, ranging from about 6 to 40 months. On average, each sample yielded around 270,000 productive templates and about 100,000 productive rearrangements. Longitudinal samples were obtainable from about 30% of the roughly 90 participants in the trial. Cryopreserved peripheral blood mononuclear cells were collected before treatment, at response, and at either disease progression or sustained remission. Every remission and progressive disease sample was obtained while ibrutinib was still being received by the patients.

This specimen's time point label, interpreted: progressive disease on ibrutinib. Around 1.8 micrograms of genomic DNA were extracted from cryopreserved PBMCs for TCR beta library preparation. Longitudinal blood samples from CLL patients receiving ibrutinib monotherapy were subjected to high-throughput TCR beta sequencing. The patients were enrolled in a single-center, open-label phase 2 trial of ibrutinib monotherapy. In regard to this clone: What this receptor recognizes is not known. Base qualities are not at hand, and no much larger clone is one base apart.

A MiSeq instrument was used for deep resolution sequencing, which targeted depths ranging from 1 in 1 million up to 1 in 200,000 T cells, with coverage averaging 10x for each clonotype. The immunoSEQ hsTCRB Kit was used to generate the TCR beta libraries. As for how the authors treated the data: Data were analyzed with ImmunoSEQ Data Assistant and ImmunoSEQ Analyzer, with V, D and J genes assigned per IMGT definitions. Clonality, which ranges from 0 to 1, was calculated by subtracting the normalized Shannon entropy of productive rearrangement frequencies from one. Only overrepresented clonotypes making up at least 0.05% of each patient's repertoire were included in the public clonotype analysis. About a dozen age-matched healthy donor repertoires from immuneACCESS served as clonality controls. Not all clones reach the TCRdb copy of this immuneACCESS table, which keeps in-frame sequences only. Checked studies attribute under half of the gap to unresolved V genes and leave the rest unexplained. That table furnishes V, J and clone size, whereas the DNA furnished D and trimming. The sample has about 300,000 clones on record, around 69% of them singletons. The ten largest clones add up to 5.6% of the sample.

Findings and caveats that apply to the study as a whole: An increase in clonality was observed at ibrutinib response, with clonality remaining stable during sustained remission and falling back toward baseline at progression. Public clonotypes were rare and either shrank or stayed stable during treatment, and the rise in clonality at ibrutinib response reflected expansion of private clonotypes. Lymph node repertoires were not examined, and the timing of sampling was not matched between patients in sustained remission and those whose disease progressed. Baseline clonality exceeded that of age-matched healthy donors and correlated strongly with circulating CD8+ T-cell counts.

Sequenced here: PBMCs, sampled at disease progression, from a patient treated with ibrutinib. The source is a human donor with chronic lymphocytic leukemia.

CDR3 region: CASSLVGTTNEKLFF. The nucleotide sequence reads TGCGCCAGCAGCTTGGTCGGGACAACTAATGAAAAACTGTTTTTT. The chain was built from TRBV5-1 and TRBJ1-4; no D gene can be assigned with confidence. The germline V gene supplies CDR1 SGHRS and CDR2 YFSETQ. V is shortened by 0 bases, J by 0 bases, and the region joining them spans 6 bases. The CDR3 holds 15 amino acids from the cysteine to the phenylalanine. Left in the record is the CDR3 DNA by itself, 45 bases read in frame from the first base.